Shown below are 32 T cell receptor beta chains from a single sample sequenced in a study of shared clonotypes between healthy human individuals. Measured with immunoSEQ multiplex PCR; TCRdb has only the in-frame clones, and not every one. The sample consists of some 2.4 million clones, 93% of them appearing once. The sample taken for sequencing was naive CD4+ T cells from PBMCs. Regarding subset: CD45RA+ positively selected. The receptors come from a man between 18 and 35 years old in good health. Some clones in this sample may be carry-over from other donors' samples.

The chain uses TRBV6-6 and TRBJ2-3, with D unresolved. Trimming removed 7 bases at V and 3 bases at J, with 11 bases between. The germline V gene has CDR1 MNHNY and CDR2 SVGAGI (reference sequence). This CDR3 comprises 13 residues. The CDR3 reads CASIRAETDTQYF. For the CDR3, the DNA is TGTGCCAGCATTAGGGCGGAGACAGATACGCAGTATTTT.

The V and J genes are TRBV5-8 and TRBJ2-5; the D gene is possibly TRBD1 (5 bases). Trimming left V 6 bases short and J 2 bases short, with 11 bases between. There are 13 residues in the CDR3. The germline CDR1 and CDR2 sequences are SGHTS and YDEGEE. The CDR3 here is CASTRDRQETQYF. The CDR3 region has the DNA TGTGCCAGCACACGTGACAGACAAGAGACCCAGTACTTC.

The J gene is TRBJ2-7, the V gene TRBV19; weak D call: TRBD1 (5 bases). Germline loops: CDR1 LNHDA, CDR2 SQIVND (reference sequence). V lost 3 bases and J 2 bases, leaving 14 bases between the germline ends. This CDR3 comprises 15 residues. CDR3 nucleotide sequence: TGTGCCAGTAGTATTTCCGACAGTCAAACCTACGAGCAGTACTTC. Protein product: CASSISDSQTYEQYF.

Comment on this clone: This same CDR3 is encoded by further DNA sequences in the sample. The V and J genes are TRBV7-3 and TRBJ2-1, with D maybe TRBD2 (6 bases). V lost 1 base, J lost 0 bases, and 10 bases lay in between. The CDR3 spans 16 residues. CDR1 is SGHTA, CDR2 FQGTGA, per germline. This CDR3 is CASSLNSGTSYNEQFF. CDR3 coding DNA: TGTGCCAGCAGCTTAAATAGCGGAACCTCCTACAATGAGCAGTTCTTC.

The chain has TRBV27 and TRBJ1-3; D may be TRBD1 (5 bases). V was pared by 6 bases and J by 4 bases, with 19 bases between. The length of the CDR3 is 16 residues. Looked up from germline, CDR1 is MNHEY and CDR2 is SMNVEV (reference sequence). The CDR3 here is CASSPTGTYGGNTIYF. CDR3 DNA sequence: TGTGCCAGCAGCCCAACCGGGACCTACGGAGGAAACACCATATATTTT.

The chain joins TRBV7-6 to TRBJ1-2, with D unclear. V was cut by 1 base and J by 2 bases, with 8 bases left in between. The germline V gene encodes CDR1 SGHVS and CDR2 FNYEAQ. The CDR3 length is 14 residues. CDR3 nucleotides: TGTGCCAGCAGCTTAGATGGTGTCAACTATGGCTACACCTTC. This encodes CASSLDGVNYGYTF.

The J gene is TRBJ1-1, the V gene TRBV7-2, with TRBD1 as a possible D gene (6 bases). The CDR3 has 13 amino acids. The ends were cut back, 5 bases at V and 5 bases at J, with 12 bases in the middle. The germline CDR1 and CDR2 sequences are SGHTA and FQGNSA. The CDR3 DNA is TGTGCCAGCAGCGTGGGGGGGCTGACTGAAGCTTTCTTT. Translation gives CASSVGGLTEAFF. The full variable domain, its missing parts supplied by reference TRBV7-2 and TRBJ1-1, is GAGVSQSPSNKVTEKGKDVELRCDPISGHTALYWYRQSLGQGLEFLIYFQGNSAPDKSGLPSDRFSAERTGGSVSTLTIQRTQQEDSAVYLCASSVGGLTEAFFGQGTRLTVV.

This chain's CDR3 is CASSPRDTTNYGYTF. Here the CDR3 DNA reads TGCGCCAGCAGCCCCCGGGACACTACTAACTATGGCTACACCTTC. The chain employs TRBV4-1 and TRBJ1-2; a weak D match, TRBD1 (6 bases). The CDR3 totals 15 residues. CDR1 is MGHRA, CDR2 YSYEKL, per germline. The V and J ends lost 4 bases and 0 bases respectively, with 12 bases between them.

The V and J genes are TRBV11-3 and TRBJ2-2; D gene ambiguous. The V and J ends lost 5 bases and 1 base respectively, with 5 bases between them. The germline V gene has CDR1 SGHNT and CDR2 YENEEA. There are 13 residues in the CDR3. CDR3 coding DNA: TGTGCCAGCAGCCTCATGAACACCGGGGAGCTGTTTTTT. It codes for CASSLMNTGELFF.

This clone was recorded once. The rearrangement uses TRBV11-3 and TRBJ2-1; no clear D gene. The V and J ends lost 1 base and 7 bases respectively, with 8 bases between them. The CDR3 runs to 13 residues. Germline V gene sequence: CDR1 SGHNT, CDR2 YENEEA. CDR3: CASSLGPGNEQFF. CDR3 DNA sequence: TGTGCCAGCAGCTTAGGCCCAGGAAATGAGCAGTTCTTC.

The rearrangement joins TRBV5-1 to TRBJ2-3; 10 bases are shared with TRBD2. Trimming removed 7 bases from V and 1 base from J; junction bases left unmatched: 9. The length of the CDR3 is 16 residues. Germline assignment: CDR1 SGHRS and CDR2 YFSETQ. CDR3 residues: CASFPAGTSGTDTQYF. The CDR3 DNA reads TGCGCCAGCTTCCCCGCCGGGACTAGCGGCACAGATACGCAGTATTTT.

This chain connects TRBV13 to TRBJ2-3, with D perhaps matching TRBD2 (5 bases). Germline V lookup: CDR1 PRHDT, CDR2 FYEKMQ (reference sequence). The CDR3 length is 16 residues. Trimming shortened V by 6 bases and J by 2 bases, and 18 bases separated the two germline ends. As DNA, the CDR3 is TGTGCCAGCAGTACCCCCCCGGCGGAGGCCACAGATACGCAGTATTTT. It yields the protein CASSTPPAEATDTQYF.

Comment on this clone: The sample contains more than one DNA sequence encoding this CDR3. The chain couples TRBV7-9 to TRBJ2-1; no firm D call. The CDR3 length is 12 residues. Per germline, CDR1 SEHNR and CDR2 FQNEAQ (reference sequence). V was pared by 1 base and J by 5 bases, with 3 bases between. CDR3 nucleotide sequence: TGTGCCAGCAGCTTAGACCACAATGAGCAGTTCTTC. This gives the protein CASSLDHNEQFF.

V and J are TRBV11-1 and TRBJ2-7; possibly TRBD1 for D (5 bases). The CDR3 sequence is 13 residues long. The V end was cut by 5 bases, the J end by 2 bases, with 10 bases between. Germline CDR1 reads SGHAT; CDR2 reads FQDESV (reference sequence). The CDR3 bases are TGTGCCAGCAGCCAAGGACAAACCTACGAGCAGTACTTC. Protein sequence: CASSQGQTYEQYF. Together with reference TRBV11-1 and TRBJ2-7, the CDR3 gives the full variable domain: EAEVAQSPRYKITEKSQAVAFWCDPISGHATLYWYRQILGQGPELLVQFQDESVVDDSQLPKDRFSAERLKGVDSTLKIQPAELGDSAMYLCASSQGQTYEQYFGPGTRLTVT.

About this clone: Other DNA sequences in the same sample also yield this CDR3. This chain links TRBV5-1 with TRBJ1-5, with D hard to call. Germline V gene lookup returns CDR1 SGHRS and CDR2 YFSETQ. CDR3 length equals 13 residues. The germline V and J ends were trimmed by 0 bases and 6 bases, with 7 bases remaining between them. The CDR3 nucleotides read TGCGCCAGCAGCTTGGGGGGTTCTCAGCCCCAGCATTTT. The encoded protein is CASSLGGSQPQHF.

This chain connects TRBV9 to TRBJ2-7; TRBD1 aligns across 9 bases. Germline loops: CDR1 SGDLS, CDR2 YYNGEE. The CDR3 totals 15 residues. J was trimmed by 2 bases and V by 0 bases; bases with no gene match: 3. The CDR3 DNA sequence: TGTGCCAGCAGCGTAGTTCGACAGGGGGCCTACGAGCAGTACTTC. It specifies CASSVVRQGAYEQYF.

The V and J genes are TRBV5-1 and TRBJ1-6, with unresolved D. CDR3 length equals 14 residues. Germline CDR1 SGHRS, CDR2 YFSETQ. V was trimmed by 0 bases and J by 6 bases, leaving 7 bases between them. CDR3 in amino acids: CASSLEHSNSPLHF. DNA of the CDR3: TGCGCCAGCAGCTTGGAGCACAGTAATTCACCCCTCCACTTT.

A note on this clone: The same CDR3 is also encoded by other DNA sequences in this sample. J is TRBJ1-1 and V is TRBV19; D perhaps matches TRBD1 (6 bases). Germline loops: CDR1 LNHDA, CDR2 SQIVND (reference sequence). The CDR3 is 15 amino acids. The V end lost 1 base, the J end lost 1 base, and 10 bases lay between the germline ends. In nucleotides, the CDR3 is TGTGCCAGTAGTATAGTGGGCAGGGGGAACACTGAAGCTTTCTTT. Protein sequence: CASSIVGRGNTEAFF.

This chain joins TRBV29-1 and TRBJ2-7; D unresolved. The V end was cut by 0 bases, the J end by 9 bases, with 15 bases between. The CDR3 contains 13 residues. CDR1 is SQVTM and CDR2 is ANQGSEA in the germline V gene. The DNA for the CDR3 is TGCAGCGTTGAAGACAGGTCCCGATCCGGGCAGTACTTC. Its protein product is CSVEDRSRSGQYF.

The sample holds one count of this clone. The chain employs TRBV5-1 and TRBJ2-2; D is undetermined. This CDR3 is 13 amino acids long. V lost 4 bases, J lost 7 bases, and 11 bases lay in between. The germline CDR1 and CDR2 sequences are SGHRS and YFSETQ. CDR3 sequence (DNA): TGCGCCAGCAGCCCTGGGGTGGTCGGGGAGCTGTTTTTT. Translation gives CASSPGVVGELFF.

The rearrangement joins TRBV5-1 to TRBJ1-2; possible D gene TRBD1, 6 bases. CDR1 and CDR2 from the germline V gene are SGHRS and YFSETQ. Trimming stripped 3 bases from V and 6 bases from J, with 15 bases between. The CDR3 is 14 residues long. The CDR3 reads CASSSLGGNDGYTF. Here the CDR3 DNA reads TGCGCCAGCAGCTCCCTAGGGGGGAATGATGGCTACACCTTC.

The V call is TRBV28, the J call TRBJ2-1; D gene ambiguous. Germline CDR1 is MDHEN and CDR2 is SYDVKM. This CDR3 is built from 12 residues. V was shortened by 2 bases and J by 7 bases, with 6 bases between the two germline ends. The CDR3 reads CASSLMKNEQFF. The DNA of the CDR3 is TGTGCCAGCAGTTTAATGAAGAATGAGCAGTTCTTC.

The chain uses TRBV30 and TRBJ1-6, with TRBD1 as a possible D gene (5 bases). Trimming pared 5 bases from V and 10 bases from J, leaving 15 bases between. This CDR3 comprises 13 residues. Germline V gene data show CDR1 as GTSNPN and CDR2 as SVGIG (reference sequence). The CDR3 loop is CAWCTARGSPLHF. For the CDR3, the DNA is TGTGCCTGGTGCACGGCGAGGGGCTCACCCCTCCACTTT.

This clone was seen a single time. V gene TRBV4-2 combines with J gene TRBJ2-2; D remains unclear. Trimming left V 0 bases short and J 1 base short, with 9 bases between. This CDR3 has 16 residues. Per the germline V gene, CDR1 is LGHNA and CDR2 is YNFKEQ. CDR3 in amino acids: CASSQDGGMNTGELFF. The CDR3, as DNA: TGTGCCAGCAGCCAAGACGGCGGAATGAACACCGGGGAGCTGTTTTTT.

Worth noting for this clone: Distinct nucleotide sequences in the sample also encode this CDR3. The V call is TRBV28, the J call TRBJ1-5; a possible D gene is TRBD1 (6 bases). Germline CDR1 reads MDHEN; CDR2 reads SYDVKM. The CDR3 length is 13 residues. Trimming took off 6 bases at V and 7 bases at J, with 13 bases between the two ends. CDR3 DNA sequence: TGTGCCAGCAGGCTACAGGGTCGCCAGCCCCAGCATTTT. It translates to CASRLQGRQPQHF.

CDR3 sequence reads: CASSPGTDSHYGYTF. CDR3 bases: TGTGCCAGCAGCCCTGGGACAGATTCCCACTATGGCTACACCTTC. The gene calls are TRBV28 and TRBJ1-2, with 7 bases that match TRBD1. The CDR3 sequence is 15 residues long. Germline V CDR1 and CDR2: MDHEN, SYDVKM. J was trimmed by 3 bases and V by 6 bases; bases with no gene match: 10.

This clone is a singleton in its sample. The chain employs TRBV18 and TRBJ2-7, with D unclear. Trimming took off 2 bases at V and 10 bases at J, with 12 bases between the two ends. This CDR3 is built from 12 residues. Germline-derived CDR1 and CDR2 are KGHSH and LQKENI. CDR3 sequence (DNA): TGTGCCAGCTCACCAGAACGCTACAGCCAGTACTTC. Protein product: CASSPERYSQYF.

In DNA, the CDR3 is TGTGCCAGCAGCCCGGAACGAGCCCGAAACCCCTATGGCTACACCTTC. Encoded protein: CASSPERARNPYGYTF. The J gene is TRBJ1-2, the V gene TRBV5-4; D is unresolved. Germline V gene data show CDR1 as SGHNT and CDR2 as YYREEE (reference sequence). This CDR3 has 16 residues. V was shortened by 4 bases and J by 4 bases, with 20 bases between the two germline ends.

The V call is TRBV11-2, the J call TRBJ2-7; D remains unclear. Trimming cost V 1 base and J 6 bases, with 7 bases left between them. The length of the CDR3 is 12 residues. The germline V gene has CDR1 SGHAT and CDR2 FQNNGV. CDR3: CASSLGAAEQYF. The CDR3 DNA reads as TGTGCCAGCAGCTTAGGCGCAGCCGAGCAGTACTTC.

The V and J genes are TRBV2 and TRBJ2-7; no clear D gene. In germline, CDR1 is SNHLY, CDR2 FYNNEI. Trimming stripped 7 bases from V and 5 bases from J, with 15 bases between. CDR3 length: 13 amino acids. CDR3 protein: CASTRRQTHEQYF. As DNA, the CDR3 is TGTGCCAGCACCCGAAGGCAGACCCACGAGCAGTACTTC.

This chain connects TRBV11-2 to TRBJ2-1; D is ambiguous. This CDR3 is 13 amino acids long. CDR1 is SGHAT, CDR2 FQNNGV, per germline. Trimming stripped 4 bases from V and 7 bases from J, with 11 bases between. The CDR3 loop is CASSSQDGNEQFF. The CDR3 nucleotides read TGTGCCAGCAGCTCCCAGGACGGAAATGAGCAGTTCTTC.

This clone occurred once. This chain joins TRBV6-5 and TRBJ1-1; 11 nucleotides align to TRBD1. The CDR3 runs to 14 residues. The V gene's germline CDR1 is MNHEY and CDR2 SVGAGI. V trimming: 5 bases; J trimming: 10 bases; junction bases outside the gene matches: 9. CDR3 DNA: TGTGCCAGCAGTCCCCCCGGGACAGGGGGTAGAGCTTTCTTT. Translated, it gives CASSPPGTGGRAFF.